A single sample is the source of the 31 T cell receptor beta chains below, sequenced in a study of T cells in Graves' hyperthyroidism and ophthalmopathy. The TCR beta CDR3 regions underwent amplification using RNA transcripts as the source. HTBI primers were the set used in a first-round RT-PCR of the TCR CDR3. TCRdb re-called the multiplex PCR reads through MiXCR, storing one row per CDR3 protein. The table shows fewer than 850,000 distinct CDR3 sequences, with 17% occurring only once. Sequencing input: blood. Source of these receptors: a man aged 50 to 60 with Graves' hyperthyroidism.

This clonotype has a handful of counts. The rearrangement uses TRBV6-2 or TRBV6-3 and TRBJ2-1; TRBD2 aligns across 7 bases. In germline, CDR1 is MNHEY, CDR2 SVGEGT. This CDR3 has 13 amino acids. V was pared by 7 bases and J by 7 bases, with 7 bases of the junction left unmatched. The CDR3 loop is CASTIPSGNEQFF. The CDR3 DNA is TGTGCCAGCACCATCCCTAGCGGTAATGAGCAGTTCTTC.

This clonotype came up many times. The chain has TRBV6-1 and TRBJ2-5; weak D call: TRBD2 (6 bases). Germline CDR1 is MNHNS and CDR2 is SASEGT. The CDR3 has 14 amino acids. The germline V and J ends were trimmed by 5 bases and 2 bases, with 12 bases remaining between them. CDR3 region: CASSTQDYQETQYF. CDR3 DNA: TGTGCCAGCAGTACCCAGGACTATCAAGAGACCCAGTACTTC.

This clonotype showed up many times. The rearrangement links TRBV10-3 to TRBJ2-7, with D possibly matching TRBD2 (6 bases). Germline lookup yields CDR1 ENHRY and CDR2 SYGVKD. V shed 6 bases and J shed 7 bases, with 19 bases lying between them. The CDR3 totals 14 residues. CDR3 coding DNA: TGTGCCATCAGGGGAATCGGAGGGCCGAGGGAGCAGTACTTC. Its protein product is CAIRGIGGPREQYF.

There are a few counts of this clonotype. One base away lies a much larger clone, so this may be a sequencing read error. The V gene is TRBV2, the J gene TRBJ2-7; TRBD2 might be the D (5 bases). CDR1 is SNHLY, CDR2 FYNNEI, per germline. This CDR3 is built from 14 residues. The V end lost 4 bases, the J end lost 3 bases, and 13 bases lay between the germline ends. The DNA for the CDR3 is TGTGCCAGCAGTGCAGAAGCGGAACGCTACGAGCAGTACTTC. It specifies CASSAEAERYEQYF.

This clonotype was picked up a small number of times. CDR3 sequence: CASSTNSRGLEETQYF. In DNA, the CDR3 is TGTGCCAGTAGTACTAATTCTCGGGGCCTTGAAGAGACCCAGTACTTC. The chain joins TRBV19 to TRBJ2-5, with D perhaps matching TRBD1 or TRBD2 (5 bases each). The CDR3 consists of 16 residues. Germline loops: CDR1 LNHDA, CDR2 SQIVND (reference sequence). Trimming pared 4 bases from V and 3 bases from J, leaving 18 bases between.

The V and J genes are TRBV20-1 and TRBJ1-1, with D perhaps TRBD1 (6 bases). CDR1 DFQATT and CDR2 SNEGSKA come from the germline V gene (reference sequence). V lost 2 bases, J lost 0 bases, and 13 bases lay in between. The CDR3 has 15 amino acids. Here the CDR3 reads CSARSTGALNTEAFF. Written as DNA, the CDR3 is TGCAGTGCTAGATCAACGGGGGCCCTGAACACTGAAGCTTTCTTT.

This chain connects TRBV7-9 to TRBJ2-5; the D is unclear. Trimming took off 8 bases at V and 0 bases at J, with 7 bases between the two ends. This CDR3 comprises 12 residues. Germline assignment: CDR1 SEHNR and CDR2 FQNEAQ (reference sequence). As DNA, the CDR3 is TGTGCCAGCCTCCCGTACCAAGAGACCCAGTACTTC. It codes for CASLPYQETQYF.

The table lists this clonotype with many counts. J is TRBJ2-2 and V is TRBV3-1; 11 bases are shared with TRBD2. CDR1 and CDR2 (germline): LGHDT, YNNKEL (reference sequence). With V trimmed by 0 bases and J by 0 bases, 9 bases remained unmatched. The CDR3 runs to 20 residues. The CDR3 loop reads CASSQEGSSGRPTNTGELFF. Written as DNA, the CDR3 is TGTGCCAGCAGCCAAGAAGGTTCTAGCGGGAGGCCCACGAACACCGGGGAGCTGTTTTTT.

The chain combines TRBV24-1 with TRBJ2-5; D call uncertain. V was clipped by 1 base and J by 2 bases, with 10 bases between them. The CDR3 has 15 residues. CDR1 and CDR2 (germline): KGHDR, SFDVKD. The CDR3: CATSDFRSNQETQYF. As DNA, the CDR3 is TGTGCCACCAGTGATTTCCGATCCAATCAAGAGACCCAGTACTTC.

This clonotype has a handful of counts. The rearrangement uses TRBV28 and TRBJ2-7; TRBD1 agrees at 7 bases. Germline CDR1 and CDR2: MDHEN and SYDVKM. V gave up 5 bases and J gave up 3 bases; unmatched junction bases: 7. The CDR3 length is 14 residues. CDR3 nucleotide sequence: TGTGCCAGCAGTAGGGACAGCGGAGTCTACGAGCAGTACTTC. Translation gives CASSRDSGVYEQYF.

This clonotype showed up just a few times. The V and J genes are TRBV5-4 and TRBJ2-1, with D hard to call. V was cut by 0 bases and J by 0 bases, with 7 bases left in between. Germline V lookup: CDR1 SGHNT, CDR2 YYREEE (reference sequence). This CDR3 contains 15 residues. For the CDR3, the DNA is TGTGCCAGCAGCTTGGACGGGTTCTCCTACAATGAGCAGTTCTTC. Encoded protein: CASSLDGFSYNEQFF.

CDR3 in amino acids: CSVASSGRDIQYF. The CDR3, as DNA: TGCAGCGTTGCCTCTAGTGGGAGGGACATTCAGTACTTC. The J gene is TRBJ2-4, the V gene TRBV29-1; TRBD2 aligns across 7 bases. There are 13 residues in the CDR3. Germline CDR1 and CDR2: SQVTM and ANQGSEA. The ends lost 4 bases at V and 8 bases at J; junction bases unmatched: 8.

This clonotype showed up many times. This chain connects TRBV27 to TRBJ2-1; D is ambiguous. The CDR3 is made up of 14 amino acids. Germline V gene data show CDR1 as MNHEY and CDR2 as SMNVEV (reference sequence). V dropped 8 bases and J dropped 4 bases, with 15 bases sitting between them. DNA for the CDR3: TGTGCCAGCGCCTCCGACGGCGTTTACAATGAGCAGTTCTTC. It translates to CASASDGVYNEQFF.

This clonotype was seen only a few times. In DNA form, the CDR3 reads TGCGCCAGCAGCCATGGGACTACCAAGCATACGCAGTATTTT. Its translation: CASSHGTTKHTQYF. The chain has TRBV4-1 and TRBJ2-3, with TRBD2 identical over 7 bases. The CDR3 covers 14 residues. The ends lost 3 bases at V and 7 bases at J; junction bases unmatched: 7. From germline, CDR1 is MGHRA and CDR2 YSYEKL.

This clonotype has ten or more counts. The V and J genes are TRBV5-1 and TRBJ2-1; TRBD1 is a possible D gene (5 bases). Germline CDR1 and CDR2: SGHRS and YFSETQ. The CDR3 extends over 15 amino acids. V was cut by 2 bases and J by 0 bases, with 9 bases left in between. Here the CDR3 DNA reads TGCGCCAGCAGCTTCAGGGTTAGCTCCTACAATGAGCAGTTCTTC. It yields the protein CASSFRVSSYNEQFF.

V is TRBV4-1 and J is TRBJ2-5; D may be TRBD2 (6 bases). The CDR3 covers 15 residues. V dropped 1 base and J dropped 3 bases, with 12 bases sitting between them. The germline V gene encodes CDR1 MGHRA and CDR2 YSYEKL. CDR3 protein: CASSQVGRGKETQYF. DNA for the CDR3: TGCGCCAGCAGCCAAGTAGGTCGGGGGAAAGAGACCCAGTACTTC.

This clonotype was observed at least ten times. The rearrangement links TRBV7-2 to TRBJ1-1; D call uncertain. Germline V gives CDR1 SGHTA, CDR2 FQGNSA. This CDR3 comprises 14 residues. Trimming shortened V by 2 bases and J by 3 bases, and 10 bases separated the two germline ends. The CDR3 DNA reads as TGTGCCAGCAGCTTATACCCTAGGGACACTGAAGCTTTCTTT. Its protein is CASSLYPRDTEAFF.

This chain links TRBV27 with TRBJ1-1; TRBD1 matches 8 bases. Looked up from germline, CDR1 is MNHEY and CDR2 is SMNVEV (reference sequence). The CDR3 runs to 17 residues. Trimming took 0 bases from V and 0 from J; bases not matched to a gene: 6. The CDR3 coding sequence is TGTGCCAGCAGTTTATCGGGCAGGGGGCACTTGAACACTGAAGCTTTCTTT. It translates to CASSLSGRGHLNTEAFF.

In its sample, this clonotype was seen once. The chain carries TRBV28 and TRBJ1-2, with a weak D call TRBD1 (5 bases). CDR3 length: 13 residues. Trimming shortened V by 5 bases and J by 8 bases, and 15 bases separated the two germline ends. Germline V gene lookup returns CDR1 MDHEN and CDR2 SYDVKM. Here the CDR3 reads CASSNLDGHGYTF. CDR3 nucleotides: TGTGCCAGCAGTAATCTGGACGGACACGGCTACACCTTC.

In this sample, this clonotype turned up many times. The chain recombines TRBV6-5 with TRBJ2-5; possible D gene TRBD1, 7 bases. Germline lookup yields CDR1 MNHEY and CDR2 SVGAGI. Trimming took 4 bases from V and 4 from J, leaving 22 bases between them. This CDR3 has 17 amino acids. The CDR3 DNA is TGTGCCAGCAGTTTTCTAGCGAGTCAGGGGGAACGAGAGACCCAGTACTTC. It encodes CASSFLASQGERETQYF.

The chain uses TRBV3-1 and TRBJ1-1, with D maybe TRBD1 (6 bases). Germline V gene sequence: CDR1 LGHDT, CDR2 YNNKEL (reference sequence). This CDR3 has 12 residues. Trimming stripped 7 bases from V and 4 bases from J, with 10 bases between. Written as DNA, the CDR3 is TGTGCCAGCAAAGGGGGGCTCACTGAAGCTTTCTTT. Its translation: CASKGGLTEAFF.

This clonotype was counted at least ten times. The genes are TRBV28 and TRBJ2-3, with 9 bases fitting TRBD2. Germline CDR1 and CDR2: MDHEN and SYDVKM. CDR3 length: 14 residues. The junction had 5 bases not matched to a gene; V was cut back by 4 bases and J by 6 bases. CDR3 DNA sequence: TGTGCCAGCAGTTCTGGACTAGCGTTCGATACGCAGTATTTT. It codes for CASSSGLAFDTQYF.

This sequence joins TRBV29-1 and TRBJ2-4, with D maybe TRBD2 (6 bases). The CDR3 totals 19 residues. The V and J ends lost 0 bases and 0 bases respectively, with 21 bases between them. CDR1 and CDR2 from the germline V gene are SQVTM and ANQGSEA. CDR3 nucleotide sequence: TGCAGCGTTGAAGATCGAAGGGCCGCGGGATCACTAGCCAAAAACATTCAGTACTTC. The encoded protein is CSVEDRRAAGSLAKNIQYF.

CDR3 sequence (DNA): TGTACCACGCCTGCGGGTTCGGCGGGCACAGATACGCAGTATTTT. It is translated as CTTPAGSAGTDTQYF. The gene calls are TRBV2 and TRBJ2-3; weak D call: TRBD2 (5 bases). The CDR3 runs 15 residues. Germline V gives CDR1 SNHLY, CDR2 FYNNEI. Full variable domain (outside the CDR3, taken from reference TRBV2 and TRBJ2-3): EPEVTQTPSHQVTQMGQEVILRCVPISNHLYFYWYRQILGQKVEFLVSFYNNEISEKSEIFDDQFSVERPDGSNFTLKIRSTKLEDSAMYFCTTPAGSAGTDTQYFGPGTRLTVL.

This clonotype appeared many times. The chain couples TRBV20-1 to TRBJ2-7, with 15 bases that match TRBD2. This CDR3 comprises 16 residues. Germline trimming cut 3 bases from V and 2 bases from J; bases unmatched to any gene: 5. Germline loops: CDR1 DFQATT, CDR2 SNEGSKA (reference sequence). CDR3 nucleotide sequence: TGCAGTGCTAGGGCCGGGACTAGCGGGAGGACCTACGAGCAGTACTTC. It encodes CSARAGTSGRTYEQYF.

This clonotype has a handful of counts. The rearrangement links TRBV20-1 to TRBJ2-7; no clear D. CDR1 is DFQATT and CDR2 is SNEGSKA in the germline V gene (reference sequence). The CDR3 covers 12 residues. Between the trimmed V and J ends, which lost 0 bases and 6 bases, there was a span of 9 bases. CDR3 residues: CSARDHWVEQYF. The DNA for the CDR3 is TGCAGTGCTAGAGATCACTGGGTCGAGCAGTACTTC.

A few counts support this clonotype. The chain joins TRBV5-1 to TRBJ1-2; the match to TRBD1 covers 8 bases. This CDR3 has 15 amino acids. The germline V gene encodes CDR1 SGHRS and CDR2 YFSETQ. The trim removed 4 bases at V and 6 bases at J, leaving 11 bases unmatched. CDR3 in amino acids: CASSPGLTGDHGYTF. The DNA for the CDR3 is TGCGCCAGCAGCCCCGGTCTGACAGGGGACCATGGCTACACCTTC.

This clonotype was counted between two and nine times. The rearrangement joins TRBV19 to TRBJ2-2, with 10 bases lining up with TRBD2. Germline values: CDR1 LNHDA, CDR2 SQIVND (reference sequence). The J segment lost 5 bases and the V segment lost 0 bases, leaving 9 bases of the junction unmatched. CDR3 size: 18 residues. The CDR3 region is CASSIDLIAGGRTGELFF. In DNA, the CDR3 is TGTGCCAGTAGTATAGATCTGATAGCGGGAGGTCGAACCGGGGAGCTGTTTTTT.

The chain has TRBV10-3 and TRBJ2-7; 8 nucleotides agree with TRBD2. J was trimmed by 2 bases and V by 6 bases; bases with no gene match: 6. Germline CDR1 is ENHRY and CDR2 is SYGVKD. The CDR3 consists of 14 residues. The CDR3 protein is CAISRGAGAYEQYF. CDR3 in DNA: TGTGCCATCAGCCGGGGAGCGGGAGCCTACGAGCAGTACTTC.

This clonotype came up many times. The gene calls are TRBV6-5 and TRBJ1-1; D call uncertain. Germline CDR1 is MNHEY and CDR2 is SVGAGI. The CDR3 length is 17 residues. Trimming pared 1 base from V and 0 bases from J, leaving 15 bases between. Here the CDR3 DNA reads TGTGCCAGCAGTTACTGGGCCCCTCGAATGATGAACACTGAAGCTTTCTTT. Protein: CASSYWAPRMMNTEAFF.

This clonotype appeared many times. J is TRBJ2-7 and V is TRBV29-1, with D perhaps TRBD1 (6 bases). V was clipped by 4 bases and J by 0 bases, with 13 bases between them. This CDR3 comprises 14 residues. Germline V gene sequence: CDR1 SQVTM, CDR2 ANQGSEA. The CDR3 reads CSVGFRGSSYEQYF. The CDR3 nucleotides are TGCAGCGTTGGATTCAGGGGAAGCTCCTACGAGCAGTACTTC.